The T cell receptor (beta chain) described here comes from a study of blood T cell repertoires in COVID-19. Background on the study: Acute and convalescent COVID-19 samples came from the United States, Italy and Spain.

Sequencing used immunoSEQ multiplex PCR; TCRdb keeps in-frame clones, though not all of them. The sample lists 350,000 to 400,000 clones, more than 80% occurring once. The germline V gene encodes CDR1 SNHLY and CDR2 FYNNEI. Trimming removed 10 bases from V and 4 bases from J, with 16 bases in between. CDR3 length: 14 amino acids. Sequencing input: PBMCs or T cells enriched from blood (not recorded which). The rearrangement uses TRBV2 and TRBJ1-4, with D perhaps TRBD1 (6 bases). The origin of this receptor is a man younger than 30 who had recovered from COVID-19. CDR3 in DNA: TGTGCCACCCCCCACCGGGACAATAATGAAAAACTGTTTTTT. Amino acid sequence: CATPHRDNNEKLFF.